This T cell receptor (beta chain) stems from a study of blood T cell repertoires in COVID-19. Enrollment of patients from Seattle took place during active infection, with longitudinal follow-up. CDR3 size: 13 residues. CDR1 is SEHNR, CDR2 FQNEAQ, per germline (reference sequence). Trimming shortened V by 4 bases and J by 0 bases, and 7 bases separated the two germline ends. The repertoire was sequenced with immunoSEQ multiplex PCR; TCRdb's copy has only in-frame clones and lacks some. The sample lists 150,000 to 200,000 clones; around 92% were seen once. This clone occurred a few times. The clonotype originates from a man in his thirties or forties with COVID-19, enrolled during active disease. Sequenced input: peripheral blood. This chain links TRBV7-9 with TRBJ2-7; TRBD1 is a possible D gene (6 bases). The CDR3 sequence is CASSSDSSYEQYF. The CDR3 bases are TGTGCCAGCAGCTCGGACAGCTCCTACGAGCAGTACTTC.